The 29 T cell receptor beta chains below were found in one sample sequenced in a study of siplizumab effects on memory and regulatory T cells. Profiled with immunoSEQ multiplex PCR; TCRdb holds only in-frame clones, not every one. Here the sample spans 100,000 or so clones, about nine tenths being singletons. The source material was CD4+ T cells sorted from blood. Receptors originate from a human donor in good health.

The CDR3 coding sequence is TGTGCCAGCAGCTTAGGGGTTGGCACAGATACGCAGTATTTT. This encodes CASSLGVGTDTQYF. This rearrangement joins TRBV7-2 to TRBJ2-3; D unresolved. V lost 1 base and J 1 base, leaving 6 bases between the germline ends. The CDR3 is 14 residues long. Germline CDR1 reads SGHTA; CDR2 reads FQGNSA.

V is TRBV5-1 and J is TRBJ2-7, with D possibly matching TRBD2 (5 bases). V was shortened by 4 bases and J by 3 bases, with 14 bases between the two germline ends. CDR3 length: 14 residues. The V gene's germline CDR1 is SGHRS and CDR2 YFSETQ. CDR3 sequence: CASSDRGVNYEQYF. The CDR3 DNA is TGCGCCAGCAGCGACCGGGGAGTCAACTACGAGCAGTACTTC.

This clone was detected only a few times. CDR3 region: CASSVADNTEAFF. The CDR3 coding sequence is TGTGCCAGCAGCGTAGCAGATAACACTGAAGCTTTCTTT. The chain couples TRBV9 to TRBJ1-1; no clear D gene. This CDR3 comprises 13 residues. Germline lookup yields CDR1 SGDLS and CDR2 YYNGEE. The V end lost 0 bases, the J end lost 2 bases, and 5 bases lay between the germline ends.

This chain joins TRBV5-8 and TRBJ1-4; D is unresolved. CDR3 length equals 14 residues. V dropped 4 bases and J dropped 8 bases, with 15 bases sitting between them. Germline assignment: CDR1 SGHTS and CDR2 YDEGEE. CDR3 loop: CASSGPNGREKLFF. The CDR3 DNA follows: TGTGCCAGCAGCGGACCCAACGGTAGGGAAAAACTGTTTTTT.

This clone was picked up one time. The chain employs TRBV30 and TRBJ2-7; D is ambiguous. The CDR3 consists of 14 residues. Trimming cost V 2 bases and J 0 bases, with 11 bases left between them. CDR1 and CDR2 from the germline V gene are GTSNPN and SVGIG (reference sequence). CDR3 sequence (DNA): TGTGCCTGGAGTTTAGGGTCCCTCTCCTACGAGCAGTACTTC. Encoded protein: CAWSLGSLSYEQYF.

The chain uses TRBV7-2 and TRBJ1-3, with 7 bases aligning to TRBD1. V lost 5 bases, J lost 4 bases, and 8 bases stayed unmatched. CDR3 length equals 15 residues. Germline loops: CDR1 SGHTA, CDR2 FQGNSA. The CDR3 coding sequence is TGTGCCAGCAGCGCGAGAACAGGGGAAGGAAACACCATATATTTT. Translating gives CASSARTGEGNTIYF.

The chain combines TRBV19 with TRBJ1-6, with unresolved D. Germline loops: CDR1 LNHDA, CDR2 SQIVND (reference sequence). The CDR3 runs 16 residues. V was shortened by 6 bases and J by 0 bases, with 12 bases between the two germline ends. CDR3: CASRIEFSSYNSPLHF. DNA of the CDR3: TGTGCCAGTAGGATTGAATTTAGCTCCTATAATTCACCCCTCCACTTT. Based on the CDR3 plus reference TRBV19 and TRBJ1-6, the full variable domain is DGGITQSPKYLFRKEGQNVTLSCEQNLNHDAMYWYRQDPGQGLRLIYYSQIVNDFQKGDIAEGYSVSREKKESFPLTVTSAQKNPTAFYLCASRIEFSSYNSPLHFGNGTRLTVT.

The V and J genes are TRBV12-5 and TRBJ2-3, with 7 bases identical to TRBD1. The ends lost 4 bases at V and 5 bases at J; junction bases unmatched: 9. CDR1 and CDR2 (germline): LGHNT, FRNRAP. The CDR3 length is 15 residues. The CDR3 loop reads CASGSSTGEIDTQYF. The CDR3 bases are TGTGCTAGTGGTTCTAGTACAGGGGAAATAGATACGCAGTATTTT. The full variable domain, with the rest looked up from reference TRBV12-5 and TRBJ2-3, is DARVTQTPRHKVTEMGQEVTMRCQPILGHNTVFWYRQTMMQGLELLAYFRNRAPLDDSGMPKDRFSAEMPDATLATLKIQPSEPRDSAVYFCASGSSTGEIDTQYFGPGTRLTVL.

The CDR3 reads CASSRTGNYNEQFF. CDR3 sequence (DNA): TGTGCCAGCTCACGGACAGGGAATTACAATGAGCAGTTCTTC. The chain links TRBV18 to TRBJ2-1, with 8 bases fitting TRBD1. Germline CDR1 reads KGHSH; CDR2 reads LQKENI. This CDR3 has 14 amino acids. The V and J ends lost 4 bases and 4 bases, in that order; junction bases with no gene match: 3.

The genes are TRBV27 and TRBJ2-5, with 11 bases lining up with TRBD2. Germline V gives CDR1 MNHEY, CDR2 SMNVEV (reference sequence). There are 17 residues in the CDR3. V gave up 5 bases and J gave up 6 bases; unmatched junction bases: 14. The CDR3 loop is CASSPPLAGGFLKTQYF. In DNA form, the CDR3 reads TGTGCCAGCAGTCCCCCCTTAGCGGGGGGGTTTCTTAAGACCCAGTACTTC.

The chain couples TRBV5-1 to TRBJ1-4; 8 nucleotides align to TRBD1. In germline, CDR1 is SGHRS, CDR2 YFSETQ. The CDR3 has 18 amino acids. V was pared by 6 bases and J by 0 bases, with 13 bases of the junction left unmatched. CDR3 sequence (DNA): TGCGCCAGCACACCAGGGGGCCCGACTTCTGCAACTAATGAAAAACTGTTTTTT. Encoded protein: CASTPGGPTSATNEKLFF. Together with reference TRBV5-1 and TRBJ1-4, the CDR3 gives the full variable domain: KAGVTQTPRYLIKTRGQQVTLSCSPISGHRSVSWYQQTPGQGLQFLFEYFSETQRNKGNFPGRFSGRQFSNSRSEMNVSTLELGDSALYLCASTPGGPTSATNEKLFFGSGTQLSVL.

This clone has just one count. The genes are TRBV10-2 and TRBJ2-3; 9 positions match TRBD2. Trimming cost V 7 bases and J 5 bases; bases outside gene matches: 7. Germline loops: CDR1 WSHSY, CDR2 SAAADI. This CDR3 has 14 amino acids. The CDR3: CASTLAGKQDTQYF. Here the CDR3 DNA reads TGCGCCAGCACCCTAGCGGGGAAACAAGATACGCAGTATTTT.

This rearrangement joins TRBV18 to TRBJ2-2; D is uncertain. Germline V gene sequence: CDR1 KGHSH, CDR2 LQKENI. V lost 3 bases and J 6 bases, leaving 8 bases between the germline ends. This CDR3 region has 13 residues. The CDR3 spells CASSPQDAGELFF. The CDR3 region has the DNA TGTGCCAGCTCACCTCAGGACGCCGGGGAGCTGTTTTTT.

The chain combines TRBV6-6 with TRBJ1-2; 8 bases match TRBD1. This CDR3 has 12 amino acids. Germline V lookup: CDR1 MNHNY, CDR2 SVGAGI (reference sequence). The V segment lost 6 bases and the J segment 7 bases; nucleotides outside the gene matches: 4. The CDR3 reads CASRTGDGGYTF. In DNA, the CDR3 is TGTGCCAGCAGGACAGGGGATGGTGGCTACACCTTC.

This rearrangement joins TRBV6-5 to TRBJ1-3, with a possible D match to TRBD1 (5 bases). The CDR3 runs to 15 residues. The germline gives CDR1 MNHEY, CDR2 SVGAGI. The V end was cut by 1 base, the J end by 5 bases, with 12 bases between. CDR3 sequence: CASSYWGDRRNTIYF. The CDR3 DNA sequence: TGTGCCAGCAGTTACTGGGGGGATCGAAGAAACACCATATATTTT.

The rearrangement links TRBV19 to TRBJ1-2; weak D call: TRBD1 (5 bases). Germline loops: CDR1 LNHDA, CDR2 SQIVND (reference sequence). The CDR3 is 14 amino acids. Trimming removed 8 bases at V and 4 bases at J, with 17 bases between. CDR3 DNA: TGTGCCAGTCGAACGACAGCTCTCTCCTATGGCTACACCTTC. It encodes CASRTTALSYGYTF.

V is TRBV29-1 and J is TRBJ2-3; weak D call: TRBD2 (7 bases). Germline V gene lookup returns CDR1 SQVTM and CDR2 ANQGSEA. The V end lost 7 bases, the J end lost 0 bases, and 14 bases lay between the germline ends. CDR3 size: 14 residues. The CDR3 here is CSAQRGGSTDTQYF. CDR3 in DNA: TGCAGCGCCCAGAGGGGGGGAAGCACAGATACGCAGTATTTT.

This chain links TRBV5-4 with TRBJ1-1; D is undetermined. CDR1 and CDR2 (germline): SGHNT, YYREEE (reference sequence). Trimming took 0 bases from V and 8 from J, leaving 23 bases between them. The CDR3 is 17 residues long. The CDR3 loop reads CASSLDVGRRVEMEAFF. The CDR3 coding sequence is TGTGCCAGCAGCTTGGACGTGGGCCGGAGGGTTGAGATGGAAGCTTTCTTT.

The chain combines TRBV28 with TRBJ1-4; 8 nucleotides match TRBD1. This CDR3 is built from 14 residues. Germline CDR1 MDHEN, CDR2 SYDVKM. The V segment lost 1 base and the J segment 6 bases; nucleotides outside the gene matches: 1. The CDR3 nucleotides are TGTGCCAGCAGTTTATCAGGGGGCGATGAAAAACTGTTTTTT. It encodes CASSLSGGDEKLFF.

The genes are TRBV19 and TRBJ2-3, with 10 nucleotides matching TRBD1. V dropped 6 bases and J dropped 5; count of bases not matched to a gene: 8. Germline CDR1 LNHDA, CDR2 SQIVND (reference sequence). The CDR3 runs 15 residues. CDR3 nucleotides: TGTGCCAGTAGGAGGGACAGGGGTGCGGTAGATACGCAGTATTTT. Amino acid sequence: CASRRDRGAVDTQYF.

The rearrangement links TRBV13 to TRBJ1-2; 9 bases are a match to TRBD1. This CDR3 has 17 amino acids. V lost 6 bases, J lost 4 bases, and 15 bases stayed unmatched. CDR1 is PRHDT, CDR2 FYEKMQ, per germline (reference sequence). In DNA, the CDR3 is TGTGCCAGCAGTGGGTCCCGGGACAGGGCAGGGGGCTATGGCTACACCTTC. Encoded protein: CASSGSRDRAGGYGYTF. The whole variable domain, remainder taken from reference TRBV13 and TRBJ1-2, is AAGVIQSPRHLIKEKRETATLKCYPIPRHDTVYWYQQGPGQDPQFLISFYEKMQSDKGSIPDRFSAQQFSDYHSELNMSSLELGDSALYFCASSGSRDRAGGYGYTFGSGTRLTVV.

The chain recombines TRBV2 with TRBJ2-3, with 9 bases identical to TRBD1. CDR1 and CDR2 (germline): SNHLY, FYNNEI. V gave up 6 bases and J gave up 0 bases; unmatched junction bases: 1. The CDR3 length is 14 residues. CDR3 coding DNA: TGTGCCAGCAGCGGACAGGGGAGCACAGATACGCAGTATTTT. It codes for CASSGQGSTDTQYF.

The rearrangement uses TRBV2 and TRBJ1-1; the D is unclear. CDR1 and CDR2 (germline): SNHLY, FYNNEI. The ends were cut back, 3 bases at V and 1 base at J, with 6 bases in the middle. This CDR3 has 13 amino acids. The CDR3 bases are TGTGCCAGCAGTGACGGACCGAACACTGAAGCTTTCTTT. Translated, it gives CASSDGPNTEAFF.

The chain employs TRBV5-1 and TRBJ2-2, with D perhaps matching TRBD1 (5 bases). The CDR3 has 14 amino acids. Trimming took off 3 bases at V and 4 bases at J, with 10 bases between the two ends. Germline lookup yields CDR1 SGHRS and CDR2 YFSETQ. CDR3 residues: CASSSGQLTGELFF. The CDR3 DNA follows: TGCGCCAGCAGCTCCGGACAACTCACCGGGGAGCTGTTTTTT. The entire variable domain, with the rest obtained from reference TRBV5-1 and TRBJ2-2, is as follows: KAGVTQTPRYLIKTRGQQVTLSCSPISGHRSVSWYQQTPGQGLQFLFEYFSETQRNKGNFPGRFSGRQFSNSRSEMNVSTLELGDSALYLCASSSGQLTGELFFGEGSRLTVL.

The chain uses TRBV18 and TRBJ2-5, with 7 bases fitting TRBD2. The CDR3 loop spans 15 amino acids. With V trimmed by 0 bases and J by 5 bases, 6 bases remained unmatched. Per germline, CDR1 KGHSH and CDR2 LQKENI. The DNA of the CDR3 is TGTGCCAGCTCACCACCCGGACTAGGCGGGGAGACCCAGTACTTC. As protein: CASSPPGLGGETQYF.

The chain couples TRBV20-1 to TRBJ2-2, with D unresolved. V dropped 3 bases and J dropped 7 bases, with 6 bases sitting between them. Germline V CDR1 and CDR2: DFQATT, SNEGSKA (reference sequence). CDR3 length equals 11 residues. Written as DNA, the CDR3 is TGCAGTGCTAGTAAGCTCGGGGAGCTGTTTTTT. It encodes CSASKLGELFF.

This clone was seen a handful of times. The chain joins TRBV7-4 to TRBJ1-2; possible D gene TRBD1, 6 bases. This CDR3 region has 16 residues. Trimming removed 5 bases from V and 4 bases from J, with 20 bases in between. Germline-derived CDR1 and CDR2 are SGHVT and SQSDAQ. In DNA form, the CDR3 reads TGTGCCAGCAGCCGTCAGACGGGGGCGCACCTCTATGGCTACACCTTC. Encoded protein: CASSRQTGAHLYGYTF.

The chain employs TRBV7-7 and TRBJ2-1; 10 bases line up with TRBD2. This CDR3 region has 15 residues. Germline trimming cut 5 bases from V and 5 bases from J; bases unmatched to any gene: 6. CDR1 is SSHAT, CDR2 FNYEAQ, per germline (reference sequence). DNA for the CDR3: TGTGCCAGCAGCCTCAGTAGCGGGGGGCACAATGAGCAGTTCTTC. As protein: CASSLSSGGHNEQFF.

This clone has a handful of counts. V is TRBV5-1 and J is TRBJ2-7; D is tentatively TRBD1 or TRBD2 (5 bases each). CDR3 length: 15 residues. Germline loops: CDR1 SGHRS, CDR2 YFSETQ. V dropped 3 bases and J dropped 7 bases, with 20 bases sitting between them. The chain's CDR3 is CASSSGPGHPVEQYF. The CDR3 nucleotides are TGCGCCAGCAGCTCGGGACCCGGACACCCGGTGGAGCAGTACTTC.